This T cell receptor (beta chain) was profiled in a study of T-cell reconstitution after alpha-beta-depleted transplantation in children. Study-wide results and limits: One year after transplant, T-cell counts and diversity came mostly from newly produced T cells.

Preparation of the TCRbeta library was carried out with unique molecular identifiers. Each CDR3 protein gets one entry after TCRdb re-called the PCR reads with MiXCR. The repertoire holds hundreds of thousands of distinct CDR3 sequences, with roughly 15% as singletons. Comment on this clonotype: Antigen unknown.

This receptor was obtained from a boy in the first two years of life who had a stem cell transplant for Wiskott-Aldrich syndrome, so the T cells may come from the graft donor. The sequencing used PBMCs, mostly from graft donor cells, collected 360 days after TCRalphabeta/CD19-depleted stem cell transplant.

This chain's CDR3 is CSVEKGRITMRQFF. CDR3 bases: TGCAGCGTTGAAAAAGGACGGATAACTATGAGACAGTTCTTC. The chain recombines TRBV29-1 with TRBJ2-1; D is unresolved. The germline gives CDR1 SQVTM, CDR2 ANQGSEA. Trimming took off 2 bases at V and 13 bases at J, with 21 bases between the two ends. The CDR3 sequence is 14 residues long.